These 8 T cell receptor beta chains came from one sample sequenced in a study of T cell repertoires in ileal Crohn's disease. The table came from immunoSEQ multiplex PCR; TCRdb's copy has only in-frame clones and leaves some out. The sample lists around 15,000 clones, around four fifths seen once, with about a tenth in the top ten. Sequencing was done on a sample of ileal tissue. These receptors were obtained from an adult with Crohn's disease.

The chain employs TRBV19 and TRBJ1-4; the D gene is possibly TRBD1 (5 bases). This CDR3 spans 16 amino acids. CDR1 and CDR2 from the germline V gene are LNHDA and SQIVND (reference sequence). The germline V and J ends were trimmed by 1 base and 5 bases, with 14 bases remaining between them. CDR3 bases: TGTGCCAGTAGTATAGTTCACGGGGGTTTGAATGAAAAACTGTTTTTT. Amino acids: CASSIVHGGLNEKLFF.

The J gene is TRBJ1-6, the V gene TRBV25-1; the match to TRBD1 covers 7 bases. Germline assignment: CDR1 MGHDK and CDR2 SYGVNS. CDR3 length equals 14 residues. After removal of 7 bases from V and 7 bases from J, the junction contained 7 bases not matched to a gene. CDR3 nucleotides: TGTGCCAGCACCCGGGACAGCCGAAATTCACCCCTCCACTTT. This translates into CASTRDSRNSPLHF.

The V call is TRBV4-3, the J call TRBJ1-2, with 8 bases fitting TRBD1. The length of the CDR3 is 15 residues. Germline assignment: CDR1 LGHNA and CDR2 YSLEER. Losses at the gene ends were 1 base for V and 4 bases for J; bases not matched to a gene: 5. CDR3 DNA sequence: TGCGCCAGCAGCCAAGCAGCCAGGGGGCCCTATGGCTACACCTTC. Protein: CASSQAARGPYGYTF.

The chain employs TRBV19 and TRBJ1-5, with TRBD1 identical over 7 bases. Germline-derived CDR1 and CDR2 are LNHDA and SQIVND (reference sequence). V lost 9 bases and J lost 1; bases outside the gene matches: 0. The CDR3 sequence is 12 residues long. The CDR3 DNA reads TGTGCCAGCAGGGGGAGCAATCAGCCCCAGCATTTT. This codes for CASRGSNQPQHF.

The rearrangement links TRBV5-5 to TRBJ2-2; 9 nucleotides match TRBD1. The CDR3 extends over 16 amino acids. The V segment lost 10 bases and the J segment 4 bases; nucleotides outside the gene matches: 14. Germline values: CDR1 SGHKS, CDR2 YYEKEE (reference sequence). In DNA, the CDR3 is TGTGCCTGTACCCGAACCGGGACAGGGAGCACCGGGGAGCTGTTTTTT. This translates into CACTRTGTGSTGELFF.

The chain employs TRBV11-3 and TRBJ2-1, with TRBD2 matching over 10 bases. Germline V gives CDR1 SGHNT, CDR2 YENEEA. V dropped 4 bases and J dropped 8; count of bases not matched to a gene: 8. The CDR3 length is 15 residues. Written as DNA, the CDR3 is TGTGCCAGCAGCTCCCGTGGTAGCGGGGGGTATGAGCAGTTCTTC. Amino acid sequence: CASSSRGSGGYEQFF.

The chain has TRBV9 and TRBJ2-5; 8 nucleotides align to TRBD1. V trimming: 4 bases; J trimming: 1 base; junction bases outside the gene matches: 9. Germline values: CDR1 SGDLS, CDR2 YYNGEE. CDR3 length equals 16 residues. The CDR3, as DNA: TGTGCCAGCAGCCCCCGGGACAGGCGAACCCAAGAGACCCAGTACTTC. Encoded protein: CASSPRDRRTQETQYF.

This clone was recorded once. The rearrangement links TRBV5-1 to TRBJ1-2; D perhaps matches TRBD1 (6 bases). Trimming shortened V by 4 bases and J by 2 bases, and 15 bases separated the two germline ends. The CDR3 spans 15 residues. Looked up from germline, CDR1 is SGHRS and CDR2 is YFSETQ. As DNA, the CDR3 is TGCGCCAGCAGCGTGGGGACACCCGAAAACTATGGCTACACCTTC. Translated: CASSVGTPENYGYTF.